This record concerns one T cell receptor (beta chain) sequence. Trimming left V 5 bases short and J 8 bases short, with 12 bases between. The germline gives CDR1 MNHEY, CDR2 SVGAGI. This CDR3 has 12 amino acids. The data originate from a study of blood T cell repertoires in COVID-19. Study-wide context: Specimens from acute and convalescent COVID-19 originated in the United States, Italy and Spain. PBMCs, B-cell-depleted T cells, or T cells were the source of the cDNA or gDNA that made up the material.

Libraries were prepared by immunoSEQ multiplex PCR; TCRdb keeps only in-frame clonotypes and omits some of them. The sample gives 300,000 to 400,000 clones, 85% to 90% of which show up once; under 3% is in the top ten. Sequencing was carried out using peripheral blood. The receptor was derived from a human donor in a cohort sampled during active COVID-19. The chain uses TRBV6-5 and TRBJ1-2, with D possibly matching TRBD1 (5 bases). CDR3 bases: TGTGCCAGCAGTCGGGACTCTTGGGGCTACACCTTC. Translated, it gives CASSRDSWGYTF.